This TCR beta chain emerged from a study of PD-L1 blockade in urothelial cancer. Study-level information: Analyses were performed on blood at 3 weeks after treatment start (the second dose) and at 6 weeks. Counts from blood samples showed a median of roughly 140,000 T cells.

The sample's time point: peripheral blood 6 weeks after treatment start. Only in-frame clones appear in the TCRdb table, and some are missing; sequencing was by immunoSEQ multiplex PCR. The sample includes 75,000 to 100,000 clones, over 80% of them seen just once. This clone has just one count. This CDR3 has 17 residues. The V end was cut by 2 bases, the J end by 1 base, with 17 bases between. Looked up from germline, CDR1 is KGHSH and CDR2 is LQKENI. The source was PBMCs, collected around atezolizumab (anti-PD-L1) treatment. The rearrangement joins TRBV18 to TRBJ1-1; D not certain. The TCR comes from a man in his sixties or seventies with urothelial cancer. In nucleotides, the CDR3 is TGTGCCAGCTCACCAGTCCGGAGAGGCCTTCGGAACACTGAAGCTTTCTTT. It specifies CASSPVRRGLRNTEAFF. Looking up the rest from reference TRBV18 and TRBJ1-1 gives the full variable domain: NAGVMQNPRHLVRRRGQEARLRCSPMKGHSHVYWYRQLPEEGLKFMVYLQKENIIDESGMPKERFSAEFPKEGPSILRIQQVVRGDSAAYFCASSPVRRGLRNTEAFFGQGTRLTVV.